This T cell receptor beta chain was captured in a study of Ad26.COV2.S vaccination and SARS-CoV-2 variants. Study in general: By the intramuscular route, Ad26.COV2.S was given once, or twice 56 days apart. The study, taken as a whole, reports: Spike-specific responses of CD8+ and CD4+ T cells were reported to display substantial breadth after vaccination.

As to this clone: What it recognizes is unknown.

Treatment indicated: 15 to 20 received Ad26.COV2.S at low or high dose, single or two shots; about five received placebo; per-sample allocation not given. Collection of samples fell on day 63 after the first vaccine or placebo injection. V lost 4 bases and J lost 10, with 14 bases in between. CDR1 is MGHRA and CDR2 is YSYEKL in the germline V gene. The length of the CDR3 is 13 residues. Generated by immunoSEQ multiplex PCR, the TCRdb table keeps only in-frame clones and is missing some. The profile shows hundreds of thousands of clones, approximately 89% of them singletons. The sequence derives from a person between 18 and 65 years old who received the Ad26.COV2.S COVID-19 vaccine or a placebo. The chain recombines TRBV4-1 with TRBJ2-1, with a tentative D call TRBD1 (5 bases). This sample comprised peripheral blood, obtained in a trial of Ad26.COV2.S vaccine versus placebo. The CDR3 loop reads CASSRHQGREQFF. The DNA of the CDR3 is TGCGCCAGCAGCCGCCACCAGGGTAGGGAGCAGTTCTTC.